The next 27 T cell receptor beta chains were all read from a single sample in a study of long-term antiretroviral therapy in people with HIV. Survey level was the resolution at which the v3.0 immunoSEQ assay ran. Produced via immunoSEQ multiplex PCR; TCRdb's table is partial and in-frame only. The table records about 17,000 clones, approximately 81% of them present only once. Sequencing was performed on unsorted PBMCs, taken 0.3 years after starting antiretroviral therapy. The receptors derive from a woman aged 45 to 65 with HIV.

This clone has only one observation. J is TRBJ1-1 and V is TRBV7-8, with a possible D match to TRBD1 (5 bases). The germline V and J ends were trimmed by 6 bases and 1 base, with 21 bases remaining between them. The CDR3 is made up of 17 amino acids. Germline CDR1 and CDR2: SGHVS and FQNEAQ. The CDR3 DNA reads TGTGCCAGCAGTGAGACCGGTGCAGGGAGTCCGAACACTGAAGCTTTCTTT. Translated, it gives CASSETGAGSPNTEAFF.

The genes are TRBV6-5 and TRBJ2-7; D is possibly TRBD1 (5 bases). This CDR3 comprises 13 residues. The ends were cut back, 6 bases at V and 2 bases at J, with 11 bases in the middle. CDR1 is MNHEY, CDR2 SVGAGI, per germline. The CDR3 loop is CASRRQSTYEQYF. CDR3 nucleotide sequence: TGTGCCAGCAGACGACAGTCCACCTACGAGCAGTACTTC.

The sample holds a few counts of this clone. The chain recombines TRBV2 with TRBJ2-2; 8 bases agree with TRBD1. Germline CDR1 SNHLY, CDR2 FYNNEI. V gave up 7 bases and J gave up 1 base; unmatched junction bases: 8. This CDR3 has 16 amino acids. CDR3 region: CASIADRGRNTGELFF. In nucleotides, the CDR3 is TGTGCCAGCATCGCAGACAGGGGCCGGAACACCGGGGAGCTGTTTTTT.

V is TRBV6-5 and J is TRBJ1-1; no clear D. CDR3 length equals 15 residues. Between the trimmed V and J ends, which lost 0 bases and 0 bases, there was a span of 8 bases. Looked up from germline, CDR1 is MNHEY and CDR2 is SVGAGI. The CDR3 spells CASSYSAPMNTEAFF. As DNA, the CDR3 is TGTGCCAGCAGTTACTCGGCTCCAATGAACACTGAAGCTTTCTTT.

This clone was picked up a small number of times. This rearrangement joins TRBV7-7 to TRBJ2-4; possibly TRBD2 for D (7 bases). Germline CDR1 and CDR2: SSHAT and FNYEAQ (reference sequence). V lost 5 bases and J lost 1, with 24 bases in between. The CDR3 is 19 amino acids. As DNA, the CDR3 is TGTGCCAGCAGCCCGGACTGGAGTGCGGGGGCGGGGGCCAAAAACATTCAGTACTTC. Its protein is CASSPDWSAGAGAKNIQYF. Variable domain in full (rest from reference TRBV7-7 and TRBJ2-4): GAGVSQSPRYKVTKRGQDVTLRCDPISSHATLYWYQQALGQGPEFLTYFNYEAQPDKSGLPSDRFSAERPEGSISTLTIQRTEQRDSAMYRCASSPDWSAGAGAKNIQYFGAGTRLSVL.

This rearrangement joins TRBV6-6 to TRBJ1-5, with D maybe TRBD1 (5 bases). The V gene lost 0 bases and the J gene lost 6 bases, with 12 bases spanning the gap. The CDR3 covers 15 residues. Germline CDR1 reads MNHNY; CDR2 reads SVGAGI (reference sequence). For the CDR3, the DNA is TGTGCCAGCAGTTACTCGCTACAGGAGGTTCAGCCCCAGCATTTT. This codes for CASSYSLQEVQPQHF.

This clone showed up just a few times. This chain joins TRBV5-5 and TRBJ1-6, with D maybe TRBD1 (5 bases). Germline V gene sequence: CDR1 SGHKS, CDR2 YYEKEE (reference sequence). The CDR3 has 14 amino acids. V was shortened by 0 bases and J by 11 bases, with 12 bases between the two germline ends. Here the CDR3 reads CASSLGGAMTPLHF. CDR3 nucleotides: TGTGCCAGCAGCTTGGGAGGGGCAATGACACCCCTCCACTTT.

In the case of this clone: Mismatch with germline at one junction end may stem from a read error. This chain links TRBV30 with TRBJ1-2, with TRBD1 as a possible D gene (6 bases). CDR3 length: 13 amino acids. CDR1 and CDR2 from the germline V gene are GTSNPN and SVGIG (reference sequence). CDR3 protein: CAWTAGDHYGYTF. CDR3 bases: TGTGCATGGACGGCAGGGGATCACTATGGCTACACCTTC.

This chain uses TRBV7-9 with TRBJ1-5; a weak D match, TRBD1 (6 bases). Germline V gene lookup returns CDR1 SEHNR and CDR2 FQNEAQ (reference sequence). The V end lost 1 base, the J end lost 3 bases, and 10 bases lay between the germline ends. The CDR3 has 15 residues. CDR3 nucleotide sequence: TGTGCCAGCAGCTTAGGTTGGGGGGCCAATCAGCCCCAGCATTTT. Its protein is CASSLGWGANQPQHF.

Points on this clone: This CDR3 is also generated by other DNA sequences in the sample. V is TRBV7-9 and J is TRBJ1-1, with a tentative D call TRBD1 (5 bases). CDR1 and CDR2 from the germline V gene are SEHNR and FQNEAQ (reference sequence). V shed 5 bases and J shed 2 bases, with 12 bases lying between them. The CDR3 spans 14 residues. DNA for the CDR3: TGTGCCAGCAGCCCGGGGACCGCCAACACTGAAGCTTTCTTT. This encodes CASSPGTANTEAFF.

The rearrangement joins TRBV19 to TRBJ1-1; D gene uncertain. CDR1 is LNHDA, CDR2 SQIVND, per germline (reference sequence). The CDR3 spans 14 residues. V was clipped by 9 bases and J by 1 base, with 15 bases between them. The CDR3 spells CASSRTEQNTEAFF. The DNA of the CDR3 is TGTGCCAGCAGTCGGACGGAACAGAACACTGAAGCTTTCTTT.

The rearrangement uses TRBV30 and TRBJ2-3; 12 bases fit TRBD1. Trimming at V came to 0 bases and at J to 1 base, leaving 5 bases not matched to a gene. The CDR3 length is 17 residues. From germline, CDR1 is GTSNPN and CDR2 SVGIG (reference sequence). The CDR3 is CAWSVGTGGLGTDTQYF. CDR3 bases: TGTGCCTGGAGTGTAGGGACAGGGGGCCTGGGCACAGATACGCAGTATTTT.

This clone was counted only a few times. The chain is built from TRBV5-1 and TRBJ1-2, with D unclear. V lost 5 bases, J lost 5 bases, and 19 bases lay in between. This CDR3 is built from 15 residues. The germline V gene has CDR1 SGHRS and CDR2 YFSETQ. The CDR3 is CASSYEVEKLYGYTF. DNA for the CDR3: TGCGCCAGCAGTTATGAGGTTGAGAAGCTTTATGGCTACACCTTC. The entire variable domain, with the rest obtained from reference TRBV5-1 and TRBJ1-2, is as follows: KAGVTQTPRYLIKTRGQQVTLSCSPISGHRSVSWYQQTPGQGLQFLFEYFSETQRNKGNFPGRFSGRQFSNSRSEMNVSTLELGDSALYLCASSYEVEKLYGYTFGSGTRLTVV.

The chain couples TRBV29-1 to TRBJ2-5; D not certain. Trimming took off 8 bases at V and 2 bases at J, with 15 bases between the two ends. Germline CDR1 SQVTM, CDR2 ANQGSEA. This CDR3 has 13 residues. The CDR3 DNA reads TGCAGCTTCCGACCCCTAGGTCAAGAGACCCAGTACTTC. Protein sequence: CSFRPLGQETQYF. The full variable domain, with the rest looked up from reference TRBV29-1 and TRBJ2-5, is SAVISQKPSRDICQRGTSLTIQCQVDSQVTMMFWYRQQPGQSLTLIATANQGSEATYESGFVIDKFPISRPNLTFSTLTVSNMSPEDSSIYLCSFRPLGQETQYFGPGTRLLVL.

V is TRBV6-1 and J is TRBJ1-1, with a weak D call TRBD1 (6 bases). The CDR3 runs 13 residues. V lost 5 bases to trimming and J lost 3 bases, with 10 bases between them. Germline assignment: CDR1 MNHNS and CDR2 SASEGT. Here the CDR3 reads CASSITGHTEAFF. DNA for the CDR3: TGTGCCAGCAGTATAACAGGGCACACTGAAGCTTTCTTT.

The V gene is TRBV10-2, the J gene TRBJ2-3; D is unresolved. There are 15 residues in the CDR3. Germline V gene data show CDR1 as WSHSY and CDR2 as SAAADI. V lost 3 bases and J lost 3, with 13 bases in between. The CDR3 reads CASSDGMDGTDTQYF. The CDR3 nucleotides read TGCGCCAGCAGTGATGGGATGGACGGAACAGATACGCAGTATTTT.

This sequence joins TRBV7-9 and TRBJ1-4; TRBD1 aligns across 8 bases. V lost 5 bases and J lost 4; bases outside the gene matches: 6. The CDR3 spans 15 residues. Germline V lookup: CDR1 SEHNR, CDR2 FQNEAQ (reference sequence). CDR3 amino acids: CASSPWTGHNEKLFF. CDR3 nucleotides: TGTGCCAGCAGCCCCTGGACAGGGCATAATGAAAAACTGTTTTTT.

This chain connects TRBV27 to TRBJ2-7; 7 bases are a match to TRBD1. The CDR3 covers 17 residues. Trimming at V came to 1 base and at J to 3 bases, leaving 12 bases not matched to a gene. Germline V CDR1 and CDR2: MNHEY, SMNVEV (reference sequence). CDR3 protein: CASSLYPGTAKSYEQYV. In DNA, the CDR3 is TGTGCCAGCAGTTTATACCCCGGGACAGCGAAAAGCTACGAGCAGTACGTC.

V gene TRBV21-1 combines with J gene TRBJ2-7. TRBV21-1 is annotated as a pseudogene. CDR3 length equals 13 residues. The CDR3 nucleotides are TGTGCCAGCAGCAAAGCGGGGACCTACGAGCAGTACGTC. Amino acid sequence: CASSKAGTYEQYV.

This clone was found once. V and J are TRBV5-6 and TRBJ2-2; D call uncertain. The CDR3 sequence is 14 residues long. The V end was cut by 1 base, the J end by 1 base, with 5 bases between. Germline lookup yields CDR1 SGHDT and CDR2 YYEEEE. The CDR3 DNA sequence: TGTGCCAGCAGCTTGTTGCGGAACACCGGGGAGCTGTTTTTT. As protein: CASSLLRNTGELFF.

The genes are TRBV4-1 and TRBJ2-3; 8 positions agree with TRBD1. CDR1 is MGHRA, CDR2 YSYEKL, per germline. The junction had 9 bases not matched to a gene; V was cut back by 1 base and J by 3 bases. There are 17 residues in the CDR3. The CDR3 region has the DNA TGCGCCAGCAGCCAAGTCGTCAGGGGGCTGGGGACAGATACGCAGTATTTT. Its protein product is CASSQVVRGLGTDTQYF.

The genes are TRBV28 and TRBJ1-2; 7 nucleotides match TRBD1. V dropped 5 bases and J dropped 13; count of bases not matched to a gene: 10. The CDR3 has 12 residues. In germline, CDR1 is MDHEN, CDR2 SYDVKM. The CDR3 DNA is TGTGCCAGCAGTCCTCCCACCAACAGGGGCACCTTC. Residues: CASSPPTNRGTF.

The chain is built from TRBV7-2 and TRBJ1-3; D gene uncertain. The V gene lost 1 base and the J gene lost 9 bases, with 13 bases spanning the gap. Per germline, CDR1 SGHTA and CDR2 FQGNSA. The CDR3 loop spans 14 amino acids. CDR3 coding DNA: TGTGCCAGCAGCTTAGGCCCATCGGCTGCCACCATATATTTT. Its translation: CASSLGPSAATIYF.

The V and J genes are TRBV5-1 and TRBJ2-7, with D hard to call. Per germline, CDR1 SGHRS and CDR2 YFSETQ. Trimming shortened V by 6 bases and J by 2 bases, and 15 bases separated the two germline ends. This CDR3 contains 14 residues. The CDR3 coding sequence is TGCGCCAGCATCCTCCGGACGGAGACCTACGAGCAGTACGTC. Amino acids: CASILRTETYEQYV.

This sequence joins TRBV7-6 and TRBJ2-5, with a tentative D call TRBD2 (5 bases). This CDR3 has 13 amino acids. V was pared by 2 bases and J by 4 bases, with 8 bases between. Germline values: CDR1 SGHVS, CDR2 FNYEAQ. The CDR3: CASSLRGRETQYF. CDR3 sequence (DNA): TGTGCCAGCAGCTTACGGGGAAGAGAGACCCAGTACTTC.

CDR3: CAWPSLQGWVHEKLFF. CDR3 coding DNA: TGTGCCTGGCCCTCTTTACAGGGGTGGGTTCATGAAAAACTGTTTTTT. The V gene is TRBV30, the J gene TRBJ1-4; 7 nucleotides match TRBD1. CDR3 length equals 16 residues. Germline loops: CDR1 GTSNPN, CDR2 SVGIG (reference sequence). V lost 5 bases, J lost 6 bases, and 15 bases stayed unmatched.

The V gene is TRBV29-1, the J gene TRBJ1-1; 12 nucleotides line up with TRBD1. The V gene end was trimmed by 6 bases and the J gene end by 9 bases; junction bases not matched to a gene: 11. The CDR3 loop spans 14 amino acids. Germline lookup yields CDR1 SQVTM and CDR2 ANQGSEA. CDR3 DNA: TGCAGCGTCAGAACGGGACAGGGGGCCTGGAAAGCTTTCTTT. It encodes CSVRTGQGAWKAFF.